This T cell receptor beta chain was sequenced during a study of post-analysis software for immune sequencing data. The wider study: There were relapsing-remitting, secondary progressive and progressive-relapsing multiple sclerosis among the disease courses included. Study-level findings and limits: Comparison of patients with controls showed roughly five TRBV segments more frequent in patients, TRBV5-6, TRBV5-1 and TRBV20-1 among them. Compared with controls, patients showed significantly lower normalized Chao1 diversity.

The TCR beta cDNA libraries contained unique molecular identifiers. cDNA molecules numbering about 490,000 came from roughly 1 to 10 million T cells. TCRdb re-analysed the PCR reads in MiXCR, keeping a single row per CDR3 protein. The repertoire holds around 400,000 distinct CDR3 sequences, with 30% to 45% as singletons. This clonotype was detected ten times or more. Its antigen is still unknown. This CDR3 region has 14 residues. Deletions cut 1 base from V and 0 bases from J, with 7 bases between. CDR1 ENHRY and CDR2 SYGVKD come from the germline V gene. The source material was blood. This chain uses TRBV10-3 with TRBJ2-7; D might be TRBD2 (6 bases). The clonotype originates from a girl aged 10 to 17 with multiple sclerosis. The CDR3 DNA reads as TGTGCCATCAGTGAGTACGGGGGCTCCTACGAGCAGTACTTC. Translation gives CAISEYGGSYEQYF.